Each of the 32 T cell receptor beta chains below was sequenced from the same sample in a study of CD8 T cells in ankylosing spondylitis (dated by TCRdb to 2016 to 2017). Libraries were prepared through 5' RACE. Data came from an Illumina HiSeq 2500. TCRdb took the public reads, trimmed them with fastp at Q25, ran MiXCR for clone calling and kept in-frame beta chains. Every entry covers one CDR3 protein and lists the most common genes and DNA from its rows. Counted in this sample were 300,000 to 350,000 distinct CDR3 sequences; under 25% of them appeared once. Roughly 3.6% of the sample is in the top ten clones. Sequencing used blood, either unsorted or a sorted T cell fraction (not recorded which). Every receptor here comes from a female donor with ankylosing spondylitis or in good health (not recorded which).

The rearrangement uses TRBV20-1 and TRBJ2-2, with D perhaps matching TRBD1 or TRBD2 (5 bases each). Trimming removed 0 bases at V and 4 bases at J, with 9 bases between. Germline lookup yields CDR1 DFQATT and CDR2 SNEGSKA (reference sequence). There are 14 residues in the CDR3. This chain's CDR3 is CSARERGRTGELFF. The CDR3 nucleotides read TGCAGTGCTAGAGAAAGGGGACGCACCGGGGAGCTGTTTTTT.

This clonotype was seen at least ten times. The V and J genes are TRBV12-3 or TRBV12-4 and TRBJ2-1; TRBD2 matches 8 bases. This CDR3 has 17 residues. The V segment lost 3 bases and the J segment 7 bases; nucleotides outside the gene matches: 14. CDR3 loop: CASSFFVAGFPANEQFF. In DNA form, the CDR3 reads TGTGCCAGCAGTTTCTTTGTAGCGGGATTCCCAGCGAATGAGCAGTTCTTC.

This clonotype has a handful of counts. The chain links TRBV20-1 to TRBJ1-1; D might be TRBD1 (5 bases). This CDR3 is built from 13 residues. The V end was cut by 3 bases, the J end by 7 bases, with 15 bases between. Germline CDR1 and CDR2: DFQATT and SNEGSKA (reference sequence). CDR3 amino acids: CSARLFFQGEAFF. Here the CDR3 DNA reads TGCAGTGCTAGGTTGTTCTTCCAGGGTGAAGCTTTCTTT.

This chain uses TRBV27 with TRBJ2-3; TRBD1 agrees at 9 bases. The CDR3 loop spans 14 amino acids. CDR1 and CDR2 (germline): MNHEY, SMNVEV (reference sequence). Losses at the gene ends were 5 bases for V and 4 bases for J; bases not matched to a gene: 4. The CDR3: CASSETGGPDTQYF. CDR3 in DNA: TGTGCCAGCAGTGAGACAGGGGGTCCAGATACGCAGTATTTT.

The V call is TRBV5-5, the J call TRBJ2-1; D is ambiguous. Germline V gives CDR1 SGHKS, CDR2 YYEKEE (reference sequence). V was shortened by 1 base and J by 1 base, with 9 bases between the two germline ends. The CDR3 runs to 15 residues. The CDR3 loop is CASSLLQVSYNEQFF. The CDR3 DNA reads TGTGCCAGCAGCTTGTTGCAAGTATCCTACAATGAGCAGTTCTTC.

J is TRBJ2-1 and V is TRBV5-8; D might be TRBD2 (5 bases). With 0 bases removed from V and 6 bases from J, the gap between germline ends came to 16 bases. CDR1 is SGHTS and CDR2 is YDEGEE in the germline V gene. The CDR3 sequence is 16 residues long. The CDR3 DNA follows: TGTGCCAGCAGCTTGGTGGTGGGAGTGGGCCCCAATGAGCAGTTCTTC. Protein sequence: CASSLVVGVGPNEQFF.

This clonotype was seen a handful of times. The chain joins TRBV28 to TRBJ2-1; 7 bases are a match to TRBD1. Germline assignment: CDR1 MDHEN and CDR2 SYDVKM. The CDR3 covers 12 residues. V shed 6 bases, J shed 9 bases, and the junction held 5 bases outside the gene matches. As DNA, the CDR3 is TGTGCCAGCAGGGGGACAGTAGGTGAGCAGTTCTTC. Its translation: CASRGTVGEQFF.

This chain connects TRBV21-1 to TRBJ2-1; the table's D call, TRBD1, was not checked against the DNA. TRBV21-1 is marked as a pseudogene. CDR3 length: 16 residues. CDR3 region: CASSKQDRPDENEQFF. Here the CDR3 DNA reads TGTGCCAGCAGCAAGCAGGACAGGCCGGATGAGAATGAGCAGTTCTTC.

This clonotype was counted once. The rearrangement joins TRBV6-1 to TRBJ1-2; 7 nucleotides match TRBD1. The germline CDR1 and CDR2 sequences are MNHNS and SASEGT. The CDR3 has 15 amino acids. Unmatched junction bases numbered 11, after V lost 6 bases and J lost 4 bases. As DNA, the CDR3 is TGTGCCAGCAGAGCCTCCACAGGGGCCATCTATGGCTACACCTTC. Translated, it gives CASRASTGAIYGYTF.

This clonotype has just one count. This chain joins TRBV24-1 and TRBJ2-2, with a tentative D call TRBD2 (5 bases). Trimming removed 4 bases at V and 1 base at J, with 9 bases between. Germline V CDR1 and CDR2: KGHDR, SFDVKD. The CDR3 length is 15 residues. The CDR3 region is CATSEAGRNTGELFF. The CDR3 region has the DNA TGTGCCACCAGTGAGGCGGGCCGGAACACCGGGGAGCTGTTTTTT.

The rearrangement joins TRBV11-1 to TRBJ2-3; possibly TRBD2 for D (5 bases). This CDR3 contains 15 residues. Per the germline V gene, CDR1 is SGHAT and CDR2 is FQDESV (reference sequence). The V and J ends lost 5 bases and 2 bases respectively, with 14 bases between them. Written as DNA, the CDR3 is TGTGCCAGCAGCCTGGGAGCTGTTAACACAGATACGCAGTATTTT. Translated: CASSLGAVNTDTQYF.

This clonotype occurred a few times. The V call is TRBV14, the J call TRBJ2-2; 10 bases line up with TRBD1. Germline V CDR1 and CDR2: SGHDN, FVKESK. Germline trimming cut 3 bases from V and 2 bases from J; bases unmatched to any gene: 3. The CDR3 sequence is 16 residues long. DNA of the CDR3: TGTGCCAGCAGCCACCGGACAGGGGGAAACACCGGGGAGCTGTTTTTT. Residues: CASSHRTGGNTGELFF.

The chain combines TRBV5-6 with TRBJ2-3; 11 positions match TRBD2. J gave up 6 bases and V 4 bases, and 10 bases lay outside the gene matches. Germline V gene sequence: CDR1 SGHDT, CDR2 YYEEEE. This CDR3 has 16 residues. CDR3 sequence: CASSLGLAVRGDTQYF. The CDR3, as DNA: TGTGCCAGCAGCCTGGGACTAGCGGTGAGGGGGGATACGCAGTATTTT.

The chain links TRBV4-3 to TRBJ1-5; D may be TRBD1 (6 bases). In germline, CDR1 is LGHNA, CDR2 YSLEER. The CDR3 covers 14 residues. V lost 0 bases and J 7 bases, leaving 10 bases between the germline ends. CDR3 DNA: TGCGCCAGCAGCCAAGATCGGGGGCGACAGCCCCAGCATTTT. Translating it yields CASSQDRGRQPQHF.

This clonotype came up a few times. The CDR3 nucleotides are TGCAGTGCTAGAGATCAGGTACAGGGAGCTTTCTTT. Amino acid sequence: CSARDQVQGAFF. The chain recombines TRBV20-1 with TRBJ1-1, with a possible D match to TRBD1 (6 bases). Per the germline V gene, CDR1 is DFQATT and CDR2 is SNEGSKA (reference sequence). The CDR3 length is 12 residues. V gave up 0 bases and J gave up 10 bases, with 12 bases separating them.

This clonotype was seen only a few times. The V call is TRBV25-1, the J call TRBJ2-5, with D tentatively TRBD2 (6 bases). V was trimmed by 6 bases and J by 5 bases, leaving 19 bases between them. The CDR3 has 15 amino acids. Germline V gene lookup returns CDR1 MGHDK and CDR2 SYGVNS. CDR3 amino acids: CASRSIGGAGETQYF. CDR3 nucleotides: TGTGCCAGCAGATCCATTGGCGGGGCAGGGGAGACCCAGTACTTC.

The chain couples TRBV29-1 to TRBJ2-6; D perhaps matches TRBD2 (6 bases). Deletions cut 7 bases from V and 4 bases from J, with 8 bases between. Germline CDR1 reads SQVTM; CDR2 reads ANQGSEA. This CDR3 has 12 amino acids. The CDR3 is CSGGEGANVLTF. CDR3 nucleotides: TGCAGCGGGGGGGAAGGGGCCAACGTCCTGACTTTC. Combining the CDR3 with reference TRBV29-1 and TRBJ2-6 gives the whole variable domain SAVISQKPSRDICQRGTSLTIQCQVDSQVTMMFWYRQQPGQSLTLIATANQGSEATYESGFVIDKFPISRPNLTFSTLTVSNMSPEDSSIYLCSGGEGANVLTFGAGSRLTVL.

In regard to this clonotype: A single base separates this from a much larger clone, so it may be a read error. The CDR3 DNA is TGTGCCAGCAGTTACTCGGGGACAGTGTACAATGAGCAGTTCTTC. It codes for CASSYSGTVYNEQFF. The chain combines TRBV6-5 with TRBJ2-1, with 7 bases identical to TRBD1. The CDR3 length is 15 residues. Germline trimming cut 0 bases from V and 4 bases from J; bases unmatched to any gene: 3. CDR1 and CDR2 (germline): MNHEY, SVGAGI.

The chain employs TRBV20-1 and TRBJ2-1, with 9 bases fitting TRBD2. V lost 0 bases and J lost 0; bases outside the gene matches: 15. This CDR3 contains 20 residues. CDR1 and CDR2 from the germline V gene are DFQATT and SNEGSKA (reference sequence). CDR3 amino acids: CSARDMSGRFVGSSYNEQFF. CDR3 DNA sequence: TGCAGTGCTAGAGACATGAGCGGGAGGTTTGTTGGAAGCTCCTACAATGAGCAGTTCTTC.

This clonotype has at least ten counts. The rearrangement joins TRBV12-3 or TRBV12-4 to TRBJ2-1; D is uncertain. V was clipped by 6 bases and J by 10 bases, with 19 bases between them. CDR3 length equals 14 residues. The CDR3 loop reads CASRYDVKGNEQFF. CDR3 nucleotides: TGTGCCAGCAGGTATGATGTGAAAGGAAACGAGCAGTTCTTC.

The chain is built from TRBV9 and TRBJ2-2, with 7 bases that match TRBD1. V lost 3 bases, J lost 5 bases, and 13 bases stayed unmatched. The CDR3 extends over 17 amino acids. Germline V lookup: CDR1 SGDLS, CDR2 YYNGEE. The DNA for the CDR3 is TGTGCCAGCAGCGACCCCGCTGACAGGGCTGTAACCGGGGAGCTGTTTTTT. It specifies CASSDPADRAVTGELFF. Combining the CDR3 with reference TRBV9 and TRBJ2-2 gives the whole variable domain DSGVTQTPKHLITATGQRVTLRCSPRSGDLSVYWYQQSLDQGLQFLIQYYNGEERAKGNILERFSAQQFPDLHSELNLSSLELGDSALYFCASSDPADRAVTGELFFGEGSRLTVL.

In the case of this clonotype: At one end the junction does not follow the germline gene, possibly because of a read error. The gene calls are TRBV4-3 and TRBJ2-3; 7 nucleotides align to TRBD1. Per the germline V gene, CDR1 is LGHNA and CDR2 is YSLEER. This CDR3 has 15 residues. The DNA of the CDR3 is TGCGCCAGCAGCCAAGAGTGGGTTGGGACAGATACGCAGTGTTTT. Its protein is CASSQEWVGTDTQCF.

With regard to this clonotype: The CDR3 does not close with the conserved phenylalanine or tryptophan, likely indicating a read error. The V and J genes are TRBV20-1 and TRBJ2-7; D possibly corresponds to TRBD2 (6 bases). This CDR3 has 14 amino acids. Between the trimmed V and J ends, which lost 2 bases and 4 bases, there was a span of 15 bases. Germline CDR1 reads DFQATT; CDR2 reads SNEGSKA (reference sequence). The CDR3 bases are TGCAGTGCTAGAAAGCTGGGAGGATTTTACGAGCAGTACTCC. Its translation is CSARKLGGFYEQYS.

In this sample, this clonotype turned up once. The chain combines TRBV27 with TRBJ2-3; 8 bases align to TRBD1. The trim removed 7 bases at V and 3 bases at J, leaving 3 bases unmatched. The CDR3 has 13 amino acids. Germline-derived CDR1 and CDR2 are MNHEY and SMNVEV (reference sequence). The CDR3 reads CASTRQGTDTQYF. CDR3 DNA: TGTGCCAGCACCAGACAGGGGACAGATACGCAGTATTTT.

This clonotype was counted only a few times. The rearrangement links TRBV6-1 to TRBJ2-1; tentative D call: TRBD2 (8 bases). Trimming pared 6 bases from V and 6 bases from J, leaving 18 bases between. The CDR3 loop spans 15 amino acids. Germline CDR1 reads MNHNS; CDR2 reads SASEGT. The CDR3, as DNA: TGTGCCAGCAGCTTCGGGACTAGGGGGCCCAATGAGCAGTTCTTC. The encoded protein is CASSFGTRGPNEQFF.

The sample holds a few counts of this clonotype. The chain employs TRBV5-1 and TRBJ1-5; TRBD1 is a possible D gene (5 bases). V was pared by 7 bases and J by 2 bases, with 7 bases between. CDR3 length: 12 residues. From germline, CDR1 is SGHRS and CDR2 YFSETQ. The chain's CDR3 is CASQGRNQPQHF. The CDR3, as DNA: TGCGCCAGCCAGGGACGCAATCAGCCCCAGCATTTT.

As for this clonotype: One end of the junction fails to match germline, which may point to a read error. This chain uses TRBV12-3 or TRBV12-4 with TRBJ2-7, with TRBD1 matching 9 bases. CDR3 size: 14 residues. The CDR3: CAGSFRTGEYEQYF. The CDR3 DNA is TGTGCCGGCAGTTTCAGGACAGGGGAATACGAGCAGTACTTC.

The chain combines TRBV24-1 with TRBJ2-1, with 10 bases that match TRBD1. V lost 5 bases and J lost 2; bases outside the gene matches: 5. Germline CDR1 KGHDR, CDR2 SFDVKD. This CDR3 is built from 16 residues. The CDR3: CATSVDGQGAYNEQFF. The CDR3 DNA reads TGTGCCACCAGTGTCGATGGACAGGGGGCCTACAATGAGCAGTTCTTC.

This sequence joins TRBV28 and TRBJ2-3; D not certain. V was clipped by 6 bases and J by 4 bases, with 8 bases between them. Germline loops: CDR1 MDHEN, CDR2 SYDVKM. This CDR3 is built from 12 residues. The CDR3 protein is CASSGVADTQYF. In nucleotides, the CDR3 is TGTGCCAGCAGCGGCGTTGCAGATACGCAGTATTTT.

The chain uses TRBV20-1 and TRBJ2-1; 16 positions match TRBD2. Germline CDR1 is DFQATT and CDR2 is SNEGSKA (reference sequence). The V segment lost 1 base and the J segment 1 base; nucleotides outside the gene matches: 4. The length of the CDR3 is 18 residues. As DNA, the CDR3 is TGCAGTGCTAGAGGGGGACTAGCGGGAGGGCCGTCCTACAATGAGCAGTTCTTC. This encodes CSARGGLAGGPSYNEQFF.

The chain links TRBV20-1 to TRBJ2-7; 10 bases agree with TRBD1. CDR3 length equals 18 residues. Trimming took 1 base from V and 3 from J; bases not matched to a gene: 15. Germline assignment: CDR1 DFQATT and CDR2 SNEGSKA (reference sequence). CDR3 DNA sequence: TGCAGTGCTAGAGGCTCGCGACCGGGACAGGGGTTCCTCTACGAGCAGTACTTC. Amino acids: CSARGSRPGQGFLYEQYF.

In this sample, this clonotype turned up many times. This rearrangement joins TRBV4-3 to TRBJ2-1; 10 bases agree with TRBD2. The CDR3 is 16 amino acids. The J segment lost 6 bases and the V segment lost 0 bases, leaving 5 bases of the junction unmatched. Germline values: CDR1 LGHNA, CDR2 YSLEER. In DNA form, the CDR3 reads TGCGCCAGCAGCCAAGATGGAGGACTAGCGGTCAATGAGCAGTTCTTC. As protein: CASSQDGGLAVNEQFF.